This T cell receptor (beta chain) was sequenced for a study of T cell changes during pregnancy in multiple sclerosis. Germline V gene lookup returns CDR1 SGHRS and CDR2 YFSETQ. The CDR3 covers 14 residues. V lost 4 bases and J lost 6; bases outside the gene matches: 6. Sequenced by immunoSEQ multiplex PCR; TCRdb stores in-frame clones only, minus some. The sample holds about 21,000 clones, around 90% seen once. The starting material was CD4+ T cells from peripheral blood mononuclear cells, obtained in the third trimester of pregnancy. The sequence derives from a female donor with multiple sclerosis, enrolled in a pregnancy study. V and J are TRBV5-1 and TRBJ2-4, with 8 nucleotides matching TRBD1. In DNA, the CDR3 is TGCGCCAGCAGCCGGACAGGGCCTCTAAACATTCAGTACTTC. Translated: CASSRTGPLNIQYF. Looking up the rest from reference TRBV5-1 and TRBJ2-4 gives the full variable domain: KAGVTQTPRYLIKTRGQQVTLSCSPISGHRSVSWYQQTPGQGLQFLFEYFSETQRNKGNFPGRFSGRQFSNSRSEMNVSTLELGDSALYLCASSRTGPLNIQYFGAGTRLSVL.